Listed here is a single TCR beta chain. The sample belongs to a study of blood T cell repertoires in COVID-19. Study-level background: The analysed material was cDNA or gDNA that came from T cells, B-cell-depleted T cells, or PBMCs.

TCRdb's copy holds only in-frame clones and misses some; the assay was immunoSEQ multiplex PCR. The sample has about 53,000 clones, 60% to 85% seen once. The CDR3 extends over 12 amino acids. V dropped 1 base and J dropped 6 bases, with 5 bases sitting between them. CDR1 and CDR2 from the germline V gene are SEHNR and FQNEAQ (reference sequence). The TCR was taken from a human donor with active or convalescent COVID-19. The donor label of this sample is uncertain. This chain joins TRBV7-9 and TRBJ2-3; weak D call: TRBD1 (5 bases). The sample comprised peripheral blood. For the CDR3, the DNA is TGTGCCAGCAGCTTAGAGGGGGATACGCAGTATTTT. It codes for CASSLEGDTQYF.